This TCR beta chain originates from a study of cytomegalovirus exposure and HLA in healthy donors. Study background: HLA-typed donors were the source of approximately 85 million unique TCRs, which an early data release held. Points from the study as a whole: Highest at DRB1 and lowest at HLA-C, TCR association rates differed among HLA loci in a later analysis. When analyzed later, a missense DCLRE1C variant was found to be linked to TCR beta V- and J-gene trimming. The authors later found most CMV-associated TCR beta chains appeared HLA-restricted.

PCR was performed using 60 Vbeta and 13 Jbeta primers. Repertoires were generated with immunoSEQ multiplex PCR, while TCRdb's copy carries only in-frame clones and drops some. The sample holds 85,000 to 90,000 clones, around four fifths seen once. As concerns this clone: The antigen is not known.

The CDR3 loop spans 16 amino acids. Germline V gene data show CDR1 as MGHRA and CDR2 as YSYEKL. V was clipped by 2 bases and J by 6 bases; unmatched bases: 7. The chain links TRBV4-1 to TRBJ2-1; 10 bases agree with TRBD2. What was sequenced was PBMCs. This TCR came from a man aged 30-40 years in good health and CMV-seropositive. The DNA for the CDR3 is TGCGCCAGCAGCCAAAGCCTAGCGGGGGTTTCCAATGAGCAGTTCTTC. It yields the protein CASSQSLAGVSNEQFF.